These 13 T cell receptor beta chains came from one sample sequenced in a study of cytomegalovirus exposure and HLA in healthy donors. Produced via immunoSEQ multiplex PCR; TCRdb's table is partial and in-frame only. Of 59,000 or so clones listed, approximately 89% are singletons. The sequenced sample consisted of PBMCs. These receptors all stem from a young woman in good health and CMV-seronegative.

The rearrangement links TRBV5-4 to TRBJ2-3, with TRBD2 identical over 9 bases. Looked up from germline, CDR1 is SGHNT and CDR2 is YYREEE (reference sequence). The CDR3 extends over 18 amino acids. Unmatched junction bases numbered 11, after V lost 0 bases and J lost 3 bases. The CDR3 loop reads CASSLAGGSGSRTDTQYF. The CDR3 nucleotides read TGTGCCAGCAGCTTGGCCGGGGGTAGCGGGAGTAGAACAGATACGCAGTATTTT. The whole variable domain, filled in from reference TRBV5-4 and TRBJ2-3, reads ETGVTQSPTHLIKTRGQQVTLRCSSQSGHNTVSWYQQALGQGPQFIFQYYREEENGRGNFPPRFSGLQFPNYSSELNVNALELDDSALYLCASSLAGGSGSRTDTQYFGPGTRLTVL.

The chain employs TRBV7-2 and TRBJ1-2; 7 positions agree with TRBD1. The CDR3 extends over 14 amino acids. The V gene end was trimmed by 5 bases and the J gene end by 7 bases; junction bases not matched to a gene: 10. Germline V gene data show CDR1 as SGHTA and CDR2 as FQGNSA. The CDR3 DNA sequence: TGTGCCAGCAGCCTTAGACAGGGCGGAGGTGGCTACACCTTC. Its protein is CASSLRQGGGGYTF.

The chain couples TRBV28 to TRBJ2-7; no clear D gene. Germline CDR1 is MDHEN and CDR2 is SYDVKM. Trimming shortened V by 6 bases and J by 0 bases, and 9 bases separated the two germline ends. This CDR3 region has 13 residues. The CDR3 DNA is TGTGCCAGCAGACACCCCCGCTCCTACGAGCAGTACTTC. It is translated as CASRHPRSYEQYF.

The chain carries TRBV27 and TRBJ2-1, with 9 nucleotides matching TRBD2. Germline CDR1 reads MNHEY; CDR2 reads SMNVEV (reference sequence). The V segment lost 1 base and the J segment 3 bases; nucleotides outside the gene matches: 13. The CDR3 runs 19 residues. The CDR3 DNA is TGTGCCAGCAGTTTATATCCCCGGGCTAGCGGGACGCTCTACAATGAGCAGTTCTTC. Translated, it gives CASSLYPRASGTLYNEQFF.

The chain carries TRBV10-2 and TRBJ1-2; TRBD1 aligns across 12 bases. With 5 bases clipped from V and 5 bases from J, the junction kept 9 bases outside the gene matches. This CDR3 has 16 residues. The germline gives CDR1 WSHSY, CDR2 SAAADI. CDR3 nucleotides: TGCGCCAGCAGTCCCCGGGGACAGGGGGCGAAGTATGGCTACACCTTC. Translated: CASSPRGQGAKYGYTF.

The chain links TRBV19 to TRBJ2-7; 7 bases line up with TRBD2. Germline V gives CDR1 LNHDA, CDR2 SQIVND (reference sequence). The CDR3 sequence is 15 residues long. With 5 bases clipped from V and 0 bases from J, the junction kept 7 bases outside the gene matches. The CDR3 sequence: CASSPLSGGSYEQYF. The CDR3 DNA is TGTGCCAGTAGTCCTCTGTCGGGGGGCTCCTACGAGCAGTACTTC.

This clone has only a few counts. The chain uses TRBV7-6 and TRBJ2-1; D perhaps matches TRBD1 (5 bases). Germline CDR1 reads SGHVS; CDR2 reads FNYEAQ. This CDR3 is built from 14 residues. Trimming removed 7 bases from V and 6 bases from J, with 16 bases in between. CDR3 DNA sequence: TGTGCCAGCAACAATCAGGGTCCCGGCAATGAGCAGTTCTTC. This gives the protein CASNNQGPGNEQFF.

This clone was detected once. The V call is TRBV25-1, the J call TRBJ1-2, with 10 bases aligning to TRBD1. Trimming took 3 bases from V and 4 from J; bases not matched to a gene: 5. The CDR3 covers 15 residues. The V gene's germline CDR1 is MGHDK and CDR2 SYGVNS. The CDR3 sequence: CASSDPGTGVYGYTF. The CDR3 DNA follows: TGTGCCAGCAGTGACCCCGGGACAGGGGTCTATGGCTACACCTTC.

The chain carries TRBV5-4 and TRBJ1-2; TRBD1 matches 8 bases. With 0 bases clipped from V and 7 bases from J, the junction kept 2 bases outside the gene matches. From germline, CDR1 is SGHNT and CDR2 YYREEE (reference sequence). The CDR3 runs 13 residues. DNA of the CDR3: TGTGCCAGCAGCTTGGCAGGGGGCTCTGGCTACACCTTC. It codes for CASSLAGGSGYTF.

This clone has a single count. The V gene is TRBV5-4, the J gene TRBJ2-2, with TRBD2 matching 9 bases. J gave up 4 bases and V 0 bases, and 1 base lay outside the gene matches. The CDR3 is 15 residues long. In germline, CDR1 is SGHNT, CDR2 YYREEE (reference sequence). The chain's CDR3 is CASSLGGGVTGELFF. The CDR3 bases are TGTGCCAGCAGCTTGGGCGGGGGGGTCACCGGGGAGCTGTTTTTT.

The chain is built from TRBV5-1 and TRBJ2-7; D not resolved. In germline, CDR1 is SGHRS, CDR2 YFSETQ. The V end was cut by 3 bases, the J end by 3 bases, with 10 bases between. The CDR3 contains 13 residues. The chain's CDR3 is CASSSAVGYEQYF. CDR3 sequence (DNA): TGCGCCAGCAGCTCGGCGGTAGGCTACGAGCAGTACTTC.

The J gene is TRBJ1-1, the V gene TRBV7-6; D unresolved. The CDR3 spans 13 residues. V gave up 1 base and J gave up 1 base, with 4 bases separating them. Germline lookup yields CDR1 SGHVS and CDR2 FNYEAQ. The CDR3 loop reads CASSLDRNTEAFF. CDR3 coding DNA: TGTGCCAGCAGCTTAGACAGGAACACTGAAGCTTTCTTT.

The rearrangement uses TRBV4-2 and TRBJ2-3; D is possibly TRBD2 (6 bases). The length of the CDR3 is 16 residues. The V and J ends lost 0 bases and 0 bases respectively, with 10 bases between them. The germline V gene encodes CDR1 LGHNA and CDR2 YNFKEQ. The DNA for the CDR3 is TGTGCCAGCAGCCAAGAAGGCGGGACTAGCACAGATACGCAGTATTTT. Translating gives CASSQEGGTSTDTQYF.